These 15 T cell receptor beta chains were sequenced from one sample in a study of OX40 agonist ivuxolimab in advanced cancers. The method was immunoSEQ multiplex PCR; TCRdb's version includes in-frame clones alone and lacks a portion of them. Of tens of thousands of clones listed, around 87% are singletons. The sequences come from CD4+ or CD8+ T cells sorted from blood, collected in a trial of the OX40 agonist ivuxolimab. All receptors derive from an adult with an advanced solid tumor such as melanoma, head and neck, liver or kidney cancer.

This chain joins TRBV11-2 and TRBJ2-1; D is possibly TRBD2 (7 bases). This CDR3 has 14 amino acids. Germline values: CDR1 SGHAT, CDR2 FQNNGV. Trimming stripped 3 bases from V and 8 bases from J, with 14 bases between. The CDR3 spells CASSFGGRGDEQFF. CDR3 coding DNA: TGTGCCAGCAGCTTTGGGGGCCGGGGGGATGAGCAGTTCTTC.

The V gene is TRBV5-4, the J gene TRBJ2-5; TRBD1 is a possible D gene (5 bases). The CDR3 is 14 residues long. Germline V gene data show CDR1 as SGHNT and CDR2 as YYREEE (reference sequence). V lost 3 bases and J lost 2, with 11 bases in between. CDR3 DNA sequence: TGTGCCAGCAGCTGGGGTAGGACACAAGAGACCCAGTACTTC. This sequence encodes CASSWGRTQETQYF.

The genes are TRBV10-1 and TRBJ1-1; D is undetermined. CDR3 length: 15 amino acids. V was clipped by 2 bases and J by 7 bases, with 17 bases between them. Germline V gives CDR1 WNHNN, CDR2 SYGVQD (reference sequence). The CDR3 here is CASSEGVSGAFEAFF. DNA of the CDR3: TGCGCCAGCAGTGAGGGGGTCTCCGGAGCGTTTGAAGCTTTCTTT.

The chain recombines TRBV2 with TRBJ1-1; TRBD1 aligns across 7 bases. CDR3 size: 13 residues. V was clipped by 5 bases and J by 3 bases; unmatched bases: 3. Per the germline V gene, CDR1 is SNHLY and CDR2 is FYNNEI. CDR3: CASSLQGYTEAFF. CDR3 in DNA: TGTGCCAGCAGTCTACAGGGGTACACTGAAGCTTTCTTT.

The DNA for the CDR3 is TGTGCCAGCAGCACACCAAAACAGGGGGTCCGCACAGATACGCAGTATTTT. Its translation: CASSTPKQGVRTDTQYF. V is TRBV11-1 and J is TRBJ2-3; 8 positions match TRBD1. This CDR3 has 17 amino acids. V lost 5 bases to trimming and J lost 1 base; unmatched junction nucleotides: 11. CDR1 is SGHAT, CDR2 FQDESV, per germline (reference sequence).

The V call is TRBV2, the J call TRBJ1-2; D perhaps matches TRBD1 (6 bases). Germline loops: CDR1 SNHLY, CDR2 FYNNEI. The CDR3 sequence is 17 residues long. The V end was cut by 8 bases, the J end by 7 bases, with 29 bases between. The CDR3 DNA reads TGTGCCAGCGATAGAGCGGAGTCGACAGGCCCGTATTTTGGCTACACCTTC. This sequence encodes CASDRAESTGPYFGYTF.

V and J are TRBV12-2 and TRBJ2-1; whether TRBD2, the table's D call, matches the DNA was not checked. TRBV12-2 is marked as a pseudogene. This CDR3 has 18 amino acids. DNA of the CDR3: TGTGCAAGTCCCTCCCCTAGCGGGAGCATCCCTTCCTACAATGAGCAGTTCTTC. The encoded protein is CASPSPSGSIPSYNEQFF.

J is TRBJ2-3 and V is TRBV28; the D call may be TRBD1 or TRBD2 (6 bases each). The V end was cut by 3 bases, the J end by 5 bases, with 15 bases between. The CDR3 contains 15 residues. CDR1 is MDHEN, CDR2 SYDVKM, per germline. CDR3 amino acids: CASSFSEGGGDTQYF. As DNA, the CDR3 is TGTGCCAGCAGTTTCTCAGAGGGGGGTGGAGATACGCAGTATTTT. The full variable domain, rest sourced from reference TRBV28 and TRBJ2-3, is DVKVTQSSRYLVKRTGEKVFLECVQDMDHENMFWYRQDPGLGLRLIYFSYDVKMKEKGDIPEGYSVSREKKERFSLILESASTNQTSMYLCASSFSEGGGDTQYFGPGTRLTVL.

This chain connects TRBV6-5 to TRBJ1-5; D perhaps matches TRBD1 (6 bases). Germline CDR1 is MNHEY and CDR2 is SVGAGI. The CDR3 loop spans 14 amino acids. V lost 6 bases to trimming and J lost 9 bases, with 18 bases between them. The DNA of the CDR3 is TGTGCCAGCAGCAACCTTGGGGGGCAATGGCCCCAGCATTTT. It encodes CASSNLGGQWPQHF.

This chain joins TRBV23-1 and TRBJ2-3; D not resolved. TRBV23-1 is known as an ORF, though its function is uncertain. V shed 10 bases and J shed 0 bases, with 14 bases lying between them. The CDR3 sequence is 14 residues long. Written as DNA, the CDR3 is TGCGCCATCGACGGACGATCTAGCACAGATACGCAGTATTTT. Residues: CAIDGRSSTDTQYF.

The rearrangement links TRBV28 to TRBJ2-2; TRBD1 aligns across 7 bases. CDR3 length equals 14 residues. The V gene end was trimmed by 6 bases and the J gene end by 4 bases; junction bases not matched to a gene: 5. The V gene's germline CDR1 is MDHEN and CDR2 SYDVKM. The CDR3 coding sequence is TGTGCCAGCAGAGGACAGGATTCCACCGGGGAGCTGTTTTTT. Amino acid sequence: CASRGQDSTGELFF.

The chain has TRBV5-1 and TRBJ2-2, with 9 bases matching TRBD1. Looked up from germline, CDR1 is SGHRS and CDR2 is YFSETQ. Losses at the gene ends were 5 bases for V and 5 bases for J; bases not matched to a gene: 13. The CDR3 contains 17 residues. DNA of the CDR3: TGCGCCAGCAGTCTCACCGGGACAGGGATCGTGACCGGGGAGCTGTTTTTT. Translating gives CASSLTGTGIVTGELFF. The variable domain in full, with the rest retrieved from reference TRBV5-1 and TRBJ2-2, is KAGVTQTPRYLIKTRGQQVTLSCSPISGHRSVSWYQQTPGQGLQFLFEYFSETQRNKGNFPGRFSGRQFSNSRSEMNVSTLELGDSALYLCASSLTGTGIVTGELFFGEGSRLTVL.

This clone was observed a few times. The V and J genes are TRBV7-8 and TRBJ1-5; 10 nucleotides agree with TRBD1. The CDR3 sequence is 16 residues long. With V trimmed by 5 bases and J by 2 bases, 6 bases remained unmatched. Germline lookup yields CDR1 SGHVS and CDR2 FQNEAQ. DNA for the CDR3: TGTGCCAGCAGCATGACCGGGACAGGGGGCAATCAGCCCCAGCATTTT. Encoded protein: CASSMTGTGGNQPQHF.

V usage is TRBV11-3 and J usage is TRBJ1-1; D is undetermined. V was shortened by 3 bases and J by 0 bases, with 11 bases between the two germline ends. This CDR3 is built from 15 residues. Per germline, CDR1 SGHNT and CDR2 YENEEA. CDR3 coding DNA: TGTGCCAGCAGCTTTTCCGGGCAGGTGAACACTGAAGCTTTCTTT. Translated: CASSFSGQVNTEAFF.

This chain joins TRBV11-2 and TRBJ1-3, with D hard to call. There are 12 residues in the CDR3. Germline CDR1 reads SGHAT; CDR2 reads FQNNGV. V lost 2 bases, J lost 4 bases, and 3 bases lay in between. In DNA, the CDR3 is TGTGCCAGCAGCTTACAGGGAAACACCATATATTTT. This sequence encodes CASSLQGNTIYF.